This T cell receptor beta chain was obtained from a study of regulatory T cells in long-lasting Graves disease. Library construction for TCR beta used iRepertoire HTBI primers and Arm-PCR of CDR3 regions. TCRdb reprocessed the multiplex PCR reads via MiXCR and lists one record per CDR3 protein. The sample has some 490,000 distinct CDR3 sequences; approximately 12% are singletons. As for time point: newly diagnosed GD, antithyroid drugs for less than 3 months. Scientists built the TCR library using RNA that was extracted from PBMCs. The CDR3 is made up of 14 amino acids. J was trimmed by 3 bases and V by 2 bases; bases with no gene match: 3. Germline-derived CDR1 and CDR2 are MGHRA and YSYEKL. This clonotype occurred a few times. These same records also appear under a second study, on T cells in Graves' hyperthyroidism and ophthalmopathy. Per that paper: No ophthalmopathy progression within 18 months constituted stable Graves' hyperthyroidism.

This chain joins TRBV4-1 and TRBJ2-7, with 8 bases that match TRBD1. The clonotype comes from a woman under 40 with Graves disease. This specimen was peripheral blood mononuclear cells (PBMCs), taken at new diagnosis, from a patient treated with antithyroid drugs. CDR3 amino acids: CASSQRTGRYEQYF. In DNA form, the CDR3 reads TGCGCCAGCAGCCAAAGGACAGGGCGCTACGAGCAGTACTTC.